This TCR beta chain was found in a study of CD4 T cell repertoires in COVID-19. The V and J ends lost 4 bases and 2 bases, in that order; junction bases with no gene match: 9. Germline CDR1 MGHRA, CDR2 YSYEKL. The length of the CDR3 is 17 residues. No culture step preceded sequencing of the ex vivo isolated memory T cells. Sequencing used immunoSEQ multiplex PCR; TCRdb keeps in-frame clones, though not all of them. In the table there are 65,000 to 95,000 clones, about four fifths of which are singletons. This material consisted of CD4+ T cells from peripheral blood, taken after recovery from COVID-19. This receptor was obtained from a human donor who had COVID-19. V and J are TRBV4-1 and TRBJ2-2; TRBD2 matches 8 bases. CDR3 region: CASSLRVAGGNTGELFF. The CDR3, as DNA: TGCGCCAGCAGCCTCCGGGTGGCGGGGGGTAACACCGGGGAGCTGTTTTTT.